Below, 17 T cell receptor beta chains from the same sample are listed, as sequenced in a study of T cell responses to AZD1222 COVID-19 vaccine. The repertoire was sequenced with immunoSEQ multiplex PCR; TCRdb's copy has only in-frame clones and lacks some. This sample has 100,000 to 150,000 clones; around 87% occur once, and the top ten carry 10%. Source: peripheral blood, taken on day 0 of AZD1222 vaccination. The receptors shown here come from an adult in good health.

The rearrangement links TRBV2 to TRBJ2-7; D is unresolved. The V end lost 5 bases, the J end lost 3 bases, and 14 bases lay between the germline ends. This CDR3 region has 14 residues. Germline values: CDR1 SNHLY, CDR2 FYNNEI. The CDR3 sequence: CASSLAARSYEQYF. The CDR3 DNA reads as TGTGCCAGCAGTTTGGCGGCACGTAGCTACGAGCAGTACTTC. Combining the CDR3 with reference TRBV2 and TRBJ2-7 gives the whole variable domain EPEVTQTPSHQVTQMGQEVILRCVPISNHLYFYWYRQILGQKVEFLVSFYNNEISEKSEIFDDQFSVERPDGSNFTLKIRSTKLEDSAMYFCASSLAARSYEQYFGPGTRLTVT.

V and J are TRBV19 and TRBJ1-1; 11 bases match TRBD1. CDR1 LNHDA and CDR2 SQIVND come from the germline V gene (reference sequence). V trimming: 5 bases; J trimming: 6 bases; junction bases outside the gene matches: 8. This CDR3 comprises 15 residues. CDR3 loop: CASSSGTGGKPEAFF. The CDR3 coding sequence is TGTGCCAGTAGTTCCGGGACAGGGGGAAAACCTGAAGCTTTCTTT. Drawing the rest from reference TRBV19 and TRBJ1-1, the complete variable domain is DGGITQSPKYLFRKEGQNVTLSCEQNLNHDAMYWYRQDPGQGLRLIYYSQIVNDFQKGDIAEGYSVSREKKESFPLTVTSAQKNPTAFYLCASSSGTGGKPEAFFGQGTRLTVV.

The V call is TRBV27, the J call TRBJ2-7; D may be TRBD1 (5 bases). This CDR3 is built from 14 residues. V was pared by 3 bases and J by 2 bases, with 11 bases between. Germline V CDR1 and CDR2: MNHEY, SMNVEV (reference sequence). CDR3 sequence reads: CASSFPGRTYEQYF. The CDR3 DNA is TGTGCCAGCAGTTTCCCAGGGCGCACCTACGAGCAGTACTTC.

The rearrangement joins TRBV5-4 to TRBJ2-1; 13 nucleotides align to TRBD2. The ends lost 3 bases at V and 7 bases at J; junction bases unmatched: 4. The germline CDR1 and CDR2 sequences are SGHNT and YYREEE (reference sequence). The CDR3 has 15 amino acids. The CDR3 coding sequence is TGTGCCAGCAGCTGGACTAGCGGGAGCGAGAATGAGCAGTTCTTC. Its protein is CASSWTSGSENEQFF.

This chain uses TRBV5-1 with TRBJ1-1; 9 nucleotides align to TRBD1. Germline loops: CDR1 SGHRS, CDR2 YFSETQ. The CDR3 spans 15 residues. V lost 0 bases, J lost 11 bases, and 11 bases stayed unmatched. CDR3 region: CASSLASRTGVRAFF. As DNA, the CDR3 is TGCGCCAGCAGCTTGGCCTCTCGGACAGGGGTGAGGGCTTTCTTT.

V is TRBV19 and J is TRBJ2-3; D is possibly TRBD1 (7 bases). Germline-derived CDR1 and CDR2 are LNHDA and SQIVND (reference sequence). The V end lost 3 bases, the J end lost 0 bases, and 16 bases lay between the germline ends. The CDR3 length is 17 residues. CDR3 coding DNA: TGTGCCAGTAGTATCCGGGGGACAGCCTCTAGCACAGATACGCAGTATTTT. This encodes CASSIRGTASSTDTQYF.

The genes are TRBV6-2 or TRBV6-3 and TRBJ2-7; tentative D call: TRBD2 (7 bases). Looked up from germline, CDR1 is MNHEY and CDR2 is SVGEGT. Trimming removed 0 bases from V and 5 bases from J, with 14 bases in between. The CDR3 spans 15 residues. For the CDR3, the DNA is TGTGCCAGCAGTTACTCGACGGGGGGCGCGGACGAGCAGTACTTC. It codes for CASSYSTGGADEQYF.

In regard to this clone: At one end the junction does not follow the germline gene, possibly because of a read error. The chain joins TRBV27 to TRBJ2-7; 10 bases align to TRBD2. The CDR3 loop spans 15 amino acids. From germline, CDR1 is MNHEY and CDR2 SMNVEV (reference sequence). CDR3 nucleotides: TGTGCCAGCAGTCTATCGGCTAGCGGGAGTCACGAGCAGTACTTC. This translates into CASSLSASGSHEQYF.

This clone appeared once. The chain links TRBV5-4 to TRBJ2-1; TRBD2 agrees at 10 bases. The CDR3 has 16 residues. V was pared by 4 bases and J by 12 bases, with 16 bases of the junction left unmatched. CDR1 SGHNT and CDR2 YYREEE come from the germline V gene (reference sequence). Here the CDR3 DNA reads TGTGCCAGCAGCCGTACTAGCGGGAATACCAGAATCGGGCAGTTCTTC. Translation gives CASSRTSGNTRIGQFF.

This sequence joins TRBV19 and TRBJ2-1; 11 bases agree with TRBD2. After removal of 8 bases from V and 9 bases from J, the junction contained 9 bases not matched to a gene. The CDR3 sequence is 14 residues long. Germline lookup yields CDR1 LNHDA and CDR2 SQIVND (reference sequence). The CDR3 reads CASGASGRYGEQFF. The CDR3 DNA sequence: TGTGCCAGTGGAGCTAGCGGGAGGTATGGTGAGCAGTTCTTC. The full variable domain, in which reference TRBV19 and TRBJ2-1 provide the parts outside the CDR3, is DGGITQSPKYLFRKEGQNVTLSCEQNLNHDAMYWYRQDPGQGLRLIYYSQIVNDFQKGDIAEGYSVSREKKESFPLTVTSAQKNPTAFYLCASGASGRYGEQFFGPGTRLTVL.

This rearrangement joins TRBV27 to TRBJ1-2; TRBD1 matches at 8 bases. Germline V gene lookup returns CDR1 MNHEY and CDR2 SMNVEV (reference sequence). There are 14 residues in the CDR3. V shed 2 bases, J shed 5 bases, and the junction held 4 bases outside the gene matches. The CDR3 reads CASSLRTGNYGYTF. CDR3 DNA: TGTGCCAGCAGTTTACGGACAGGGAATTATGGCTACACCTTC.

CDR3 nucleotide sequence: TGTGCCAGCTCACCACCCAGCGTTGGCACAGATACGCAGTATTTT. This codes for CASSPPSVGTDTQYF. The V call is TRBV18, the J call TRBJ2-3; D gene uncertain. Germline V CDR1 and CDR2: KGHSH, LQKENI. The CDR3 spans 15 residues. The germline V and J ends were trimmed by 0 bases and 1 base, with 8 bases remaining between them.

This chain connects TRBV30 to TRBJ1-1; D gene uncertain. Germline V gene data show CDR1 as GTSNPN and CDR2 as SVGIG (reference sequence). There are 16 residues in the CDR3. V was shortened by 5 bases and J by 1 base, with 20 bases between the two germline ends. The CDR3 here is CAWSYPPGFGNTEAFF. The CDR3 DNA reads as TGTGCCTGGTCCTACCCACCGGGCTTTGGGAACACTGAAGCTTTCTTT.

V and J are TRBV5-4 and TRBJ1-5; 9 bases are a match to TRBD1. The CDR3 contains 18 residues. The V and J ends lost 0 bases and 2 bases, in that order; junction bases with no gene match: 9. Germline V gene data show CDR1 as SGHNT and CDR2 as YYREEE (reference sequence). This CDR3 is CASSLGGTGGAGNQPQHF. The DNA of the CDR3 is TGTGCCAGCAGCTTGGGGGGAACAGGGGGCGCGGGCAATCAGCCCCAGCATTTT.

This clone was seen just once. V is TRBV3-1 (or the pseudogene TRBV3-2) and J is TRBJ2-1; D is unresolved. Germline values: CDR1 LGHDT, CDR2 YNNKEL (reference sequence). V was cut by 5 bases and J by 4 bases, with 6 bases left in between. CDR3 length: 12 residues. In DNA, the CDR3 is TGTGCCAGCAGCTTTACTTACAATGAGCAGTTCTTC. Protein sequence: CASSFTYNEQFF.

This clone was detected a few times. The CDR3 DNA follows: TGTGCCAGCAGCTGGGGGACAGGGGGAGGGCAGCCCCAGCATTTT. It yields the protein CASSWGTGGGQPQHF. This chain uses TRBV7-2 with TRBJ1-5, with 11 bases lining up with TRBD1. Germline V gene data show CDR1 as SGHTA and CDR2 as FQGNSA. There are 15 residues in the CDR3. V lost 4 bases and J lost 7; bases outside the gene matches: 6.

J is TRBJ2-7 and V is TRBV3-1 (or the pseudogene TRBV3-2); 12 nucleotides align to TRBD2. The germline V gene has CDR1 LGHDT and CDR2 YNNKEL (reference sequence). The CDR3 length is 18 residues. J gave up 2 bases and V 0 bases, and 8 bases lay outside the gene matches. The CDR3 bases are TGTGCCAGCAGCCAAGAGAGTGGGCTAGCGGGGGGGACCTACGAGCAGTACTTC. It yields the protein CASSQESGLAGGTYEQYF.